What follows are 11 T cell receptor beta chains derived from one specimen sequenced in a study of cytomegalovirus exposure and HLA in healthy donors. With 60 Vbeta and 13 Jbeta primers, the PCR was carried out. TCRdb's copy holds only in-frame clones and misses some; the assay was immunoSEQ multiplex PCR. The sample records 150,000 or so clones, 82% being singletons. The sequenced sample consisted of PBMCs. The receptors here all came from a woman in her fifties or sixties in good health and CMV-seropositive.

V and J are TRBV29-1 and TRBJ2-1, with D possibly being TRBD1 (6 bases). This CDR3 comprises 13 residues. V lost 6 bases, J lost 4 bases, and 13 bases lay in between. CDR1 is SQVTM, CDR2 ANQGSEA, per germline. The CDR3 nucleotides are TGCAGCGTGCCCCAGGGGTTATACAATGAGCAGTTCTTC. Encoded protein: CSVPQGLYNEQFF.

This chain uses TRBV6-6 with TRBJ1-1; 9 bases agree with TRBD1. CDR3 size: 15 residues. The J segment lost 1 base and the V segment lost 4 bases, leaving 4 bases of the junction unmatched. Germline V lookup: CDR1 MNHNY, CDR2 SVGAGI (reference sequence). The CDR3: CASSFRGQGNTEAFF. In nucleotides, the CDR3 is TGTGCCAGCAGTTTCCGGGGACAGGGGAACACTGAAGCTTTCTTT.

The gene calls are TRBV19 and TRBJ1-5; D is undetermined. This CDR3 has 13 residues. Trimming took 7 bases from V and 7 from J, leaving 14 bases between them. Germline V gene sequence: CDR1 LNHDA, CDR2 SQIVND (reference sequence). CDR3 protein: CASTPTVGQPQHF. DNA of the CDR3: TGTGCCAGTACCCCCACGGTCGGGCAGCCCCAGCATTTT.

The chain joins TRBV19 to TRBJ2-6, with D perhaps matching TRBD1 (6 bases). Deletions cut 8 bases from V and 1 base from J, with 12 bases between. Germline lookup yields CDR1 LNHDA and CDR2 SQIVND (reference sequence). This CDR3 has 15 residues. CDR3 nucleotide sequence: TGTGCCAGTTTGGGGGCAGAATCTGGGGCCAACGTCCTGACTTTC. Translating it yields CASLGAESGANVLTF.

The chain links TRBV2 to TRBJ2-1, with D possibly being TRBD2 (7 bases). V was shortened by 7 bases and J by 11 bases, with 18 bases between the two germline ends. This CDR3 has 13 amino acids. In germline, CDR1 is SNHLY, CDR2 FYNNEI. CDR3: CASTDGGAYKQFF. The CDR3 bases are TGTGCCAGCACCGATGGGGGGGCTTATAAGCAGTTCTTC.

The rearrangement uses TRBV2 and TRBJ1-5; 7 bases are a match to TRBD1. Germline V gives CDR1 SNHLY, CDR2 FYNNEI. This CDR3 has 15 amino acids. The ends lost 7 bases at V and 0 bases at J; junction bases unmatched: 6. The CDR3 DNA reads as TGTGCCAGCACTCCGGGACAGTCTAGCAATCAGCCCCAGCATTTT. Translated: CASTPGQSSNQPQHF.

V and J are TRBV27 and TRBJ2-2; D unclear. Trimming cost V 6 bases and J 1 base, with 9 bases left between them. Germline V lookup: CDR1 MNHEY, CDR2 SMNVEV (reference sequence). The CDR3 has 14 residues. CDR3 in amino acids: CASRLGRNTGELFF. As DNA, the CDR3 is TGTGCCAGCAGGCTGGGCCGGAACACCGGGGAGCTGTTTTTT.

The chain has TRBV6-5 and TRBJ2-2; TRBD2 might be the D (5 bases). This CDR3 region has 15 residues. Germline-derived CDR1 and CDR2 are MNHEY and SVGAGI. V was cut by 0 bases and J by 4 bases, with 9 bases left in between. The CDR3 DNA reads as TGTGCCAGCAGTTACTCCGAGGACTCCACCGGGGAGCTGTTTTTT. This translates into CASSYSEDSTGELFF.

V usage is TRBV7-8 and J usage is TRBJ1-5; D is unresolved. The CDR3 totals 16 residues. CDR1 is SGHVS and CDR2 is FQNEAQ in the germline V gene. The ends were cut back, 6 bases at V and 4 bases at J, with 19 bases in the middle. The CDR3 sequence is CASSPAWGGPNQPQHF. DNA of the CDR3: TGTGCCAGCAGTCCCGCATGGGGAGGCCCTAATCAGCCCCAGCATTTT.

The chain couples TRBV6-6 to TRBJ1-3, with TRBD1 as a possible D gene (5 bases). The V end was cut by 0 bases, the J end by 11 bases, with 8 bases between. This CDR3 contains 12 residues. CDR1 and CDR2 (germline): MNHNY, SVGAGI (reference sequence). The chain's CDR3 is CASSYSAGSIYF. CDR3 bases: TGTGCCAGCAGTTACTCGGCAGGGTCCATATATTTT.

This clone has just a few counts. The chain has TRBV19 and TRBJ1-5, with 10 bases matching TRBD1. Germline loops: CDR1 LNHDA, CDR2 SQIVND (reference sequence). V gave up 4 bases and J gave up 5 bases; unmatched junction bases: 5. This CDR3 spans 15 amino acids. This CDR3 is CASSSWGTGDQPQHF. The CDR3 region has the DNA TGTGCCAGTAGTAGCTGGGGGACAGGGGATCAGCCCCAGCATTTT. The whole variable domain, filled in from reference TRBV19 and TRBJ1-5, reads DGGITQSPKYLFRKEGQNVTLSCEQNLNHDAMYWYRQDPGQGLRLIYYSQIVNDFQKGDIAEGYSVSREKKESFPLTVTSAQKNPTAFYLCASSSWGTGDQPQHFGDGTRLSIL.